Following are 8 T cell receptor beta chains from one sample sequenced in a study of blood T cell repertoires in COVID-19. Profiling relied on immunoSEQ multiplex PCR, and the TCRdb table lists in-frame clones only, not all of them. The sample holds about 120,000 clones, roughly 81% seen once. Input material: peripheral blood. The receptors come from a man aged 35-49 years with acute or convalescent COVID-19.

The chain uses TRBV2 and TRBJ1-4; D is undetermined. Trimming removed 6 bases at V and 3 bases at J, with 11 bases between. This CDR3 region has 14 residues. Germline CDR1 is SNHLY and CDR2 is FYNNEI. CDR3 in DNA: TGTGCCAGCAGGGTGCTCCTATCTAATGAAAAACTGTTTTTT. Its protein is CASRVLLSNEKLFF.

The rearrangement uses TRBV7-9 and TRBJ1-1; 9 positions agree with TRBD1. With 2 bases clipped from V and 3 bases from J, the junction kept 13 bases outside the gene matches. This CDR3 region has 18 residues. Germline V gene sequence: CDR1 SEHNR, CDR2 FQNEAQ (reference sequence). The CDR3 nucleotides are TGTGCCAGCAGCTTACTCCCCCCTGGGACAGGGAAGGACACTGAAGCTTTCTTT. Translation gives CASSLLPPGTGKDTEAFF.

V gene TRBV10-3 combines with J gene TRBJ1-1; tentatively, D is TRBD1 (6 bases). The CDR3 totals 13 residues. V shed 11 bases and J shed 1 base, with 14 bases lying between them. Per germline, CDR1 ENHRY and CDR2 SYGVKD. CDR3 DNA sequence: TGTGCCTCCTTGGGACAAGCGAACACTGAAGCTTTCTTT. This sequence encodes CASLGQANTEAFF.

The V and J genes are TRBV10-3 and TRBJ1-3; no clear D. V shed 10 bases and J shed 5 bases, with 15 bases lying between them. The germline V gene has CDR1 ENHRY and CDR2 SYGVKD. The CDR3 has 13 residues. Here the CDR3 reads CATAGNERNTIYF. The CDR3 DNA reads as TGTGCCACCGCGGGGAATGAGAGAAACACCATATATTTT.

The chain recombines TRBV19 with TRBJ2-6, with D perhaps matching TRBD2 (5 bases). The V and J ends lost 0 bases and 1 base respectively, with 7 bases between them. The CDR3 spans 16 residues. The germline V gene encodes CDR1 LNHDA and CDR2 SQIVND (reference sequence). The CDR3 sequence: CASSIDRGSGANVLTF. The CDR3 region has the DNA TGTGCCAGTAGTATAGATCGAGGGTCTGGGGCCAACGTCCTGACTTTC.

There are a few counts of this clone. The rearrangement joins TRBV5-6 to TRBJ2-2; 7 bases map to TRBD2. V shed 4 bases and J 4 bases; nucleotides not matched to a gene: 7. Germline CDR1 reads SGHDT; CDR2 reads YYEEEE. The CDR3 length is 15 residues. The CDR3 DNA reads TGTGCCAGCAGCCGGAGCGGGGCGGTCACCGGGGAGCTGTTTTTT. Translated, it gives CASSRSGAVTGELFF.

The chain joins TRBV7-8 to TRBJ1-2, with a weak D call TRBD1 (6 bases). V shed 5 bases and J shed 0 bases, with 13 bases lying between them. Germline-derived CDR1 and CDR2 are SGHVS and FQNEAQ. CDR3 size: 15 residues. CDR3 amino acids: CASSQRDTANYGYTF. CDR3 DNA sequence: TGTGCCAGCAGCCAACGGGACACAGCTAACTATGGCTACACCTTC.

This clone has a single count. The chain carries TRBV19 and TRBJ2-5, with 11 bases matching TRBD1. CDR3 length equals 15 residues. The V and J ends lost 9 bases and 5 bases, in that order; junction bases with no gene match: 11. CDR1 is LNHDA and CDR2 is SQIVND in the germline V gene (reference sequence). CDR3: CARQGQGASGETQYF. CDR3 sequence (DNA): TGTGCCAGACAAGGACAGGGGGCGTCGGGGGAGACCCAGTACTTC.